This T cell receptor beta chain was sequenced during a study of blood T cell repertoires in COVID-19. Of note for this clone: The same CDR3 also results from other DNA sequences found in this sample.

Profiled with immunoSEQ multiplex PCR; TCRdb holds only in-frame clones, not every one. The sample contains about 300,000 clones, about nine tenths of which appear only once. Per germline, CDR1 MNHEY and CDR2 SVGAGI. The CDR3 loop spans 15 amino acids. The V and J ends lost 6 bases and 4 bases, in that order; junction bases with no gene match: 7. Recruits, aged roughly 18 to 100 years, lived in 24 US areas. Recovered Cohort 3 donors showed two negative PCRs, clearance, or symptom resolution. Sequencing was carried out using PBMCs or T cells enriched from blood (not recorded which). The chain joins TRBV6-5 to TRBJ1-5, with 9 bases aligning to TRBD1. The sequence came from a man aged 25 to 40 who had recovered from COVID-19. The CDR3 sequence is CASRPDRGGNQPQHF. The CDR3 nucleotides are TGTGCCAGCAGACCGGACAGGGGAGGGAATCAGCCCCAGCATTTT.